The clone carrying this TCR beta chain was found a few times. Its antigen remains unidentified. These data come from a study of early T cells in non-severe SARS-CoV-2 infection. Study background: Unpaired chains resulted from sequencing bulk RNA of unsorted whole blood. General study results and limits: Anti-spike CD8 responses were favored in VDJdb matching, and private and CD4 specificities were missed.

The CDR3 is made up of 13 amino acids. The germline V gene encodes CDR1 DFQATT and CDR2 SNEGSKA (reference sequence). J lost 10 bases, V lost 5 bases, and 12 bases had no gene match. Unique molecular identifiers (one per individual cDNA molecule) were attached. TCRdb fed the 5' RACE reads into MiXCR, producing one record per CDR3 protein. The sample includes tens of thousands of distinct CDR3 sequences, about 10% of them seen just once. The TCR sequence derives from an adult who was a healthcare worker with PCR-confirmed SARS-CoV-2 infection or an uninfected control (not recorded which). This sample comprised whole blood, obtained at baseline. This chain joins TRBV20-1 and TRBJ2-3, with 7 nucleotides matching TRBD1. Here the CDR3 reads CSADTSGTEAQYF. The CDR3 DNA is TGCAGTGCTGATACTTCCGGGACAGAAGCGCAGTATTTT.